A selection of T cell receptor beta chains follows, all from one sample in a study of T cell responses to AZD1222 COVID-19 vaccine. The assay was immunoSEQ multiplex PCR, and TCRdb's table has in-frame clones only and misses some. The sample holds over 150,000 clones, 94% seen once. This material consisted of peripheral blood, taken 28 days after the second AZD1222 dose. The receptors here all came from an adult who received the AZD1222 COVID-19 vaccine. Both conserved end residues are part of each CDR3. A D gene is named only where the DNA matches it firmly. Clone size appears in some rows only: once, few, many, or a class for an expanded clone.

d_call clone_size j_call v_call cdr3_aa cdr3_nt
. . TRBJ1-2 TRBV6-6 CASRGTWDGYTF TGTGCCAGCAGGGGGACCTGGGATGGCTACACCTTC
TRBD1 . TRBJ1-2 TRBV6-6 CASSFQRLTGNYGYTF TGTGCCAGCAGTTTCCAGCGGCTGACAGGGAACTATGGCTACACCTTC
. . TRBJ2-7 TRBV19 CASSMVRLNYEQYF TGTGCCAGTAGTATGGTTCGACTCAACTACGAGCAGTACTTC
. . TRBJ1-5 TRBV15 CATSIRRKGSVNQPQHF TGTGCCACCAGCATCCGGCGGAAAGGGTCCGTTAATCAGCCCCAGCATTTT
. . TRBJ1-4 TRBV4-1 CASSQDVRGFVEKLFF TGCGCCAGCAGCCAAGATGTTCGGGGTTTTGTTGAAAAACTGTTTTTT
. . TRBJ1-2 TRBV12-3/TRBV12-4 CASRMGAFYGYTF TGTGCCAGCAGGATGGGGGCCTTCTATGGCTACACCTTC
. . TRBJ2-2 TRBV7-3 CASSSHTGELFF TGTGCCAGCAGCTCACACACCGGGGAGCTGTTTTTT
. . TRBJ1-5 TRBV4-1 CASSQVVISQPQHF TGCGCCAGCAGCCAAGTCGTGATTAGTCAGCCCCAGCATTTT
. . TRBJ1-5 TRBV7-9 CASSSRDTNQPQHF TGTGCCAGCAGCTCTCGGGACACCAATCAGCCCCAGCATTTT
. . TRBJ1-4 TRBV18 CASSPGETNEKLFF TGTGCCAGCTCACCGGGGGAAACTAATGAAAAACTGTTTTTT
. . TRBJ1-5 TRBV7-6 CASSLDIGRLNQPQHF TGTGCCAGCAGCTTAGATATAGGCAGGCTCAATCAGCCCCAGCATTTT
TRBD2 . TRBJ2-6 TRBV7-3 CASSSGGTKLLTF TGTGCCAGCAGCTCGGGGGGGACTAAGCTCCTGACTTTC
. once TRBJ2-1 TRBV6-5 CASLSSYNEQFF TGTGCCAGCCTCTCCTCCTACAATGAGCAGTTCTTC
. . TRBJ2-2 TRBV7-2 CASSLKRIGDTGELFF TGTGCCAGCAGCTTAAAGAGGATAGGGGACACCGGGGAGCTGTTTTTT
TRBD2 . TRBJ2-5 TRBV3-1/TRBV3-2 CASSQDLPGGGQETQYF TGTGCCAGCAGCCAAGATCTTCCCGGGGGGGGACAAGAGACCCAGTACTTC
. . TRBJ1-6 TRBV25-1 CASSEYTDNSPLHF TGTGCCAGCAGTGAATATACAGATAATTCACCCCTCCACTTT
TRBD1 . TRBJ1-6 TRBV3-1/TRBV3-2 CASSPLGTGRSPLHF TGTGCCAGCAGCCCCCTCGGGACAGGTCGTTCACCCCTCCACTTT
. . TRBJ2-7 TRBV7-9 CASSRPGRTYEQYF TGTGCCAGCAGCCGACCGGGTAGAACCTACGAGCAGTACTTC
TRBD2 . TRBJ2-3 TRBV10-3 CAISESREDLTDTQYF TGTGCCATCAGTGAGTCGCGGGAGGACCTCACAGATACGCAGTATTTT
TRBD2 . TRBJ2-3 TRBV19 CASQRGANPGADTQYF TGTGCCAGCCAGCGGGGGGCCAACCCAGGGGCAGATACGCAGTATTTT
TRBD2 . TRBJ2-3 TRBV5-5 CASSLGTSGSTDTQYF TGTGCCAGCAGCTTGGGGACTAGCGGTAGCACAGATACGCAGTATTTT
. . TRBJ2-3 TRBV4-2 CASSQDFRITDTQYF TGTGCCAGCAGCCAAGATTTCAGAATCACAGATACGCAGTATTTT
TRBD1 . TRBJ2-7 TRBV11-2 CASSLAPGQGYEQYF TGTGCCAGCAGCTTAGCTCCGGGACAGGGCTACGAGCAGTACTTC
. . TRBJ1-4 TRBV19 CASSIAGAANEKLFF TGTGCCAGTAGTATCGCGGGGGCGGCTAATGAAAAACTGTTTTTT
TRBD1 . TRBJ1-5 TRBV7-9 CASSQTQSGTGGIQPQHF TGTGCCAGCAGCCAAACCCAGTCCGGGACAGGGGGAATTCAGCCCCAGCATTTT
TRBD1 . TRBJ2-5 TRBV2 CASSFLGQGETQYF TGTGCCAGCAGCTTCCTGGGACAGGGAGAGACCCAGTACTTC
. . TRBJ1-2 TRBV19 CASSPGLNYGYTF TGTGCCAGTAGTCCGGGGTTAAACTATGGCTACACCTTC
. . TRBJ2-7 TRBV19 CASSIFERANEQYF TGTGCCAGTAGTATTTTCGAGCGGGCGAACGAGCAGTACTTC
. . TRBJ1-6 TRBV9 CASSETPQWGSPLHF TGTGCCAGCAGCGAGACTCCGCAGTGGGGTTCACCCCTCCACTTT
. . TRBJ2-3 TRBV5-5 CASSPGPSTDTQYF TGTGCCAGCAGCCCGGGACCTAGCACAGATACGCAGTATTTT
TRBD1 . TRBJ1-5 TRBV28 CASRKRQGGNQPQHF TGTGCCAGCAGAAAGAGACAGGGTGGGAATCAGCCCCAGCATTTT
TRBD1 . TRBJ1-5 TRBV28 CASSLVSRGQGQPQHF TGTGCCAGCAGTTTAGTGAGCCGGGGACAGGGGCAGCCCCAGCATTTT
. . TRBJ1-2 TRBV9 CASSVGARTSYGYTF TGTGCCAGCAGCGTAGGGGCCAGGACAAGCTATGGCTACACCTTC
TRBD1 . TRBJ1-4 TRBV19 CASDAGTGENPRKKLFF TGTGCCAGCGACGCCGGGACAGGGGAAAACCCTAGGAAAAAACTGTTTTTT
. . TRBJ2-7 TRBV3-1/TRBV3-2 CASSQRGGGHEQYF TGTGCCAGCAGCCAAAGGGGAGGGGGACACGAGCAGTACTTC
. . TRBJ2-5 TRBV6-5 CASGRGLVETQYF TGTGCCAGCGGGAGGGGGTTAGTAGAGACCCAGTACTTC
. . TRBJ1-4 TRBV27 CASGEGRLEKLFF TGTGCCAGCGGGGAGGGAAGGCTTGAAAAACTGTTTTTT
. . TRBJ1-1 TRBV27 CASSLSISRGEAFF TGTGCCAGCAGTTTATCGATCTCAAGGGGTGAAGCTTTCTTT
TRBD1 . TRBJ1-1 TRBV9 CASSARPGQGGEAFF TGTGCCAGCAGCGCGAGACCGGGACAGGGAGGGGAAGCTTTCTTT
. . TRBJ1-4 TRBV6-1 CASSEIVRDPNQKLFF TGTGCCAGCAGTGAAATTGTGAGGGATCCTAATCAAAAACTGTTTTTT
. . TRBJ1-5 TRBV5-1 CASSSDGGNQPQHF TGCGCCAGCAGCTCAGACGGAGGCAATCAGCCCCAGCATTTT
. . TRBJ2-4 TRBV6-6 CASSYELAVNIQYF TGTGCCAGCAGTTACGAACTAGCTGTTAACATTCAGTACTTC
. . TRBJ1-4 TRBV27 CASSSAQGGEKLFF TGTGCCAGCAGCTCAGCCCAGGGAGGTGAAAAACTGTTTTTT
. . TRBJ2-7 TRBV5-4 CASSPGPSYEQYF TGTGCCAGCAGCCCCGGGCCCTCCTACGAGCAGTACTTC